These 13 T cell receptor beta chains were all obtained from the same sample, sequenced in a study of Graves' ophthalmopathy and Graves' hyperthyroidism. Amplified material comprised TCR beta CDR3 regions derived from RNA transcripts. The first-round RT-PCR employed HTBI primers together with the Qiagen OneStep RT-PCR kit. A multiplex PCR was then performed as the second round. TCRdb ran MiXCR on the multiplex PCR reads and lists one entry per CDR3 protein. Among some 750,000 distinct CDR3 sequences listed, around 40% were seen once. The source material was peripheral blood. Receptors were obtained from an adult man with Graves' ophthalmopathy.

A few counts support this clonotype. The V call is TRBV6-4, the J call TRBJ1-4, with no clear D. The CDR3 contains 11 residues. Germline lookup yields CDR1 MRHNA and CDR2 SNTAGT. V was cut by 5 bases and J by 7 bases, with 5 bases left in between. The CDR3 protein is CASSSVEKLFF. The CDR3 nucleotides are TGTGCCAGCAGTTCTGTTGAAAAACTGTTTTTT.

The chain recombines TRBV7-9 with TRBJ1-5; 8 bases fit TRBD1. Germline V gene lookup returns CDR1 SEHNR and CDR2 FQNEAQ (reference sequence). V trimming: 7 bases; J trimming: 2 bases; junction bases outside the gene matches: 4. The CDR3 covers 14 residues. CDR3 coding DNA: TGTGCCAGCAACACAGGGGGGGGCAATCAGCCCCAGCATTTT. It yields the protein CASNTGGGNQPQHF.

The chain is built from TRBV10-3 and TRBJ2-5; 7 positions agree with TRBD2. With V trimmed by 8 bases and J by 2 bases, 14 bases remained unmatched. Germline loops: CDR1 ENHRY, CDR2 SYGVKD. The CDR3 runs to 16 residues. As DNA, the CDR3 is TGTGCCATCGGCCGACTAGCTGATATGGGTCAAGAGACCCAGTACTTC. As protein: CAIGRLADMGQETQYF.

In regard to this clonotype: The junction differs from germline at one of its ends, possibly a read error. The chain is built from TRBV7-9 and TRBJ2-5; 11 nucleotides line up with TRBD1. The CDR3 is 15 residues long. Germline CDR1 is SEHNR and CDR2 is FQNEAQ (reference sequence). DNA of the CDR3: TGTGTCAGCAGCCACCCCGGGACAGGGGGAGAGACCCAGTACTTC. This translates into CVSSHPGTGGETQYF.

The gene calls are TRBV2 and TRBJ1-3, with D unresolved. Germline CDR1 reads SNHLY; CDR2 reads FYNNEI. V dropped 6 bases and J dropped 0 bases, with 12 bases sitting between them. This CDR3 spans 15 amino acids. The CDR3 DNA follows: TGTGCCAGCAGCTTGTCGCCAGCCTCTGGAAACACCATATATTTT. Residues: CASSLSPASGNTIYF. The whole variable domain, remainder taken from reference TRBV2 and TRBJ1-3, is EPEVTQTPSHQVTQMGQEVILRCVPISNHLYFYWYRQILGQKVEFLVSFYNNEISEKSEIFDDQFSVERPDGSNFTLKIRSTKLEDSAMYFCASSLSPASGNTIYFGEGSWLTVV.

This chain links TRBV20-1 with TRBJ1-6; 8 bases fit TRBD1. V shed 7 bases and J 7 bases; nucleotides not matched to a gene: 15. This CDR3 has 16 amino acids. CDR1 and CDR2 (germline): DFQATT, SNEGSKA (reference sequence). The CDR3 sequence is CSVAKLAGGANSPLHF. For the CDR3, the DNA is TGCAGTGTCGCAAAGCTGGCAGGGGGCGCGAATTCACCCCTCCACTTT.

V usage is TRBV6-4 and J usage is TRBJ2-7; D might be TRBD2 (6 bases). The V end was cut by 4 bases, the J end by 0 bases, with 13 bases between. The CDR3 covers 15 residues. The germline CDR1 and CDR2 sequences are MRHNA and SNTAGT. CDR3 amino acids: CASSARGTDSYEQYF. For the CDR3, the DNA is TGTGCCAGCAGTGCTAGAGGGACTGACTCCTACGAGCAGTACTTC.

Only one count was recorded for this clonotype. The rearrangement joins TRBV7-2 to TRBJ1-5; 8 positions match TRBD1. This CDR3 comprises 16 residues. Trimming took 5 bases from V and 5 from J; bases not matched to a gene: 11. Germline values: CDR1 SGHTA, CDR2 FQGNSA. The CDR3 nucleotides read TGTGCCAGCAGCCAAGGAGGGACAGGCCCCCATCAGCCCCAGCATTTT. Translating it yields CASSQGGTGPHQPQHF.

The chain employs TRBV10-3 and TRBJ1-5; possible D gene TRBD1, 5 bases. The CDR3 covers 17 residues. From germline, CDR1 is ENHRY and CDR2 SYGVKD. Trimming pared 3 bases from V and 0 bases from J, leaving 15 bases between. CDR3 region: CAISDYLGEISNQPQHF. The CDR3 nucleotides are TGTGCCATCAGTGATTATCTGGGGGAGATTAGCAATCAGCCCCAGCATTTT.

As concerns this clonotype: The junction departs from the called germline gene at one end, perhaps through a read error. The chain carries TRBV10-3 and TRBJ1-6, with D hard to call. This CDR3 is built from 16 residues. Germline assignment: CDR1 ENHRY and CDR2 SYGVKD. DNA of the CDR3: TGTGCCAGCAGTTACGCGCGGCAGGTGTATAATTCACCCCTCCACTTT. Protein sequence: CASSYARQVYNSPLHF.

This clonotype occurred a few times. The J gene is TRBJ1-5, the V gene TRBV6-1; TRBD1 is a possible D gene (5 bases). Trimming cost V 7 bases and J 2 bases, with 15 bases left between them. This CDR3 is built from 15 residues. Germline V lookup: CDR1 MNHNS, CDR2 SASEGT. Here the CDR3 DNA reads TGTGCCAGCACTCGTCCGAGGGGTGGCAATCAGCCCCAGCATTTT. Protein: CASTRPRGGNQPQHF.

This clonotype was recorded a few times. Here the CDR3 reads CASSRVGGPETQYF. The DNA for the CDR3 is TGTGCCAGCAGCCGGGTGGGGGGGCCGGAGACCCAGTACTTC. This sequence joins TRBV7-2 and TRBJ2-5; D is possibly TRBD2 (7 bases). The CDR3 is 14 amino acids. The germline CDR1 and CDR2 sequences are SGHTA and FQGNSA. The ends were cut back, 5 bases at V and 5 bases at J, with 15 bases in the middle.

Written as DNA, the CDR3 is TGTGCCAGCAGTGATAGTGCCGGGACAGGGGTTGGCTACACCTTC. Its translation: CASSDSAGTGVGYTF. The J gene is TRBJ1-2, the V gene TRBV25-1; 10 positions agree with TRBD1. CDR1 is MGHDK, CDR2 SYGVNS, per germline. The junction had 8 bases not matched to a gene; V was cut back by 3 bases and J by 7 bases. The CDR3 contains 15 residues.